Sequencing of this T cell receptor (beta chain) was carried out in a study of T cells in Graves' hyperthyroidism and ophthalmopathy. Germline values: CDR1 KGHDR, CDR2 SFDVKD. V lost 0 bases and J 0 bases, leaving 7 bases between the germline ends. This CDR3 has 16 residues. This clonotype has at least ten counts. The antigen remains undetermined. There were TCR beta CDR3 regions amplified from RNA transcripts. With the HTBI primer set, the TCR CDR3 went through a first round of RT-PCR. TCRdb reprocessed the multiplex PCR reads via MiXCR and lists one record per CDR3 protein. The data contain approximately 500,000 distinct CDR3 sequences, roughly 50% of them singletons. Patients aged 18 to 65 had newly diagnosed hyperthyroidism that had lasted under 2 months. Study observations and caveats: Blood also held most thyroid clonotypes expanded beyond 0.001. Through a model of 13 V-J features, ophthalmopathy was separated from stable hyperthyroidism.

The chain is built from TRBV24-1 and TRBJ2-2; no reliable D call. This TCR was recovered from a young woman with Graves' hyperthyroidism. Sequencing was done on a sample of peripheral blood or thyroid tissue (not recorded which). The CDR3 DNA sequence: TGTGCCACCAGTGATTTGCAGGAATCGAACACCGGGGAGCTGTTTTTT. Its protein is CATSDLQESNTGELFF.